The 16 T cell receptor beta chains listed next were all sequenced from one sample in a study of shared clonotypes between healthy human individuals. Terminally differentiated effector memory CD45RA+ cells were excluded by CCR7 positive selection of CD45RO-negative cells. TCRdb keeps only in-frame clones here, not all; method: immunoSEQ multiplex PCR. This table holds about 2.2 million clones, around 95% found once. Sequencing was performed on naive CD8+ T cells from PBMCs. The receptor set was obtained from a young man in good health. Some clones in this sample may be carry-over from other donors' samples.

The chain links TRBV11-1 to TRBJ2-1; D is perhaps TRBD2 (6 bases). CDR3 length: 18 amino acids. The V gene lost 5 bases and the J gene lost 2 bases, with 22 bases spanning the gap. Germline CDR1 and CDR2: SGHAT and FQDESV (reference sequence). CDR3 loop: CASSPFLLARGTYNEQFF. In nucleotides, the CDR3 is TGTGCCAGCAGCCCATTTCTACTAGCTAGGGGCACCTACAATGAGCAGTTCTTC.

This clone was observed once. The chain employs TRBV11-2 and TRBJ2-1, with D perhaps matching TRBD2 (6 bases). The CDR3 consists of 15 residues. Germline values: CDR1 SGHAT, CDR2 FQNNGV. V lost 5 bases to trimming and J lost 8 bases, with 19 bases between them. The CDR3 DNA is TGTGCCAGCAGCCCCATGGGAGGACCCCTGGATGAGCAGTTCTTC. Protein product: CASSPMGGPLDEQFF. Together with reference TRBV11-2 and TRBJ2-1, the CDR3 gives the full variable domain: EAGVAQSPRYKIIEKRQSVAFWCNPISGHATLYWYQQILGQGPKLLIQFQNNGVVDDSQLPKDRFSAERLKGVDSTLKIQPAKLEDSAVYLCASSPMGGPLDEQFFGPGTRLTVL.

V gene TRBV29-1 combines with J gene TRBJ2-5; D might be TRBD2 (6 bases). V was cut by 6 bases and J by 3 bases, with 20 bases left in between. Per the germline V gene, CDR1 is SQVTM and CDR2 is ANQGSEA. This CDR3 has 15 residues. Here the CDR3 reads CSVSGGVEGKETQYF. The CDR3 DNA follows: TGCAGCGTGTCAGGAGGGGTTGAAGGTAAAGAGACCCAGTACTTC.

This clone has a single count. This same CDR3 is encoded by further DNA sequences in the sample. The chain couples TRBV27 to TRBJ2-7, with 10 bases matching TRBD1. This CDR3 is built from 15 residues. CDR1 and CDR2 (germline): MNHEY, SMNVEV (reference sequence). Germline trimming cut 5 bases from V and 2 bases from J; bases unmatched to any gene: 6. The CDR3 protein is CASSPRTGGTYEQYF. In nucleotides, the CDR3 is TGTGCCAGCAGTCCCCGGACAGGGGGTACCTACGAGCAGTACTTC.

The chain employs TRBV7-9 and TRBJ1-2; D uncertain. V shed 1 base and J shed 4 bases, with 4 bases lying between them. This CDR3 has 12 residues. Germline CDR1 is SEHNR and CDR2 is FQNEAQ (reference sequence). The CDR3 DNA reads TGTGCCAGCAGCTTAGAAGCCTATGGCTACACCTTC. Translating it yields CASSLEAYGYTF.

The chain couples TRBV11-2 to TRBJ1-1; TRBD1 is a possible D gene (6 bases). From germline, CDR1 is SGHAT and CDR2 FQNNGV. Trimming took 5 bases from V and 0 from J, leaving 19 bases between them. This CDR3 region has 17 residues. Written as DNA, the CDR3 is TGTGCCAGCAGCGCTTGGGCAGGGGTGGACATGAACACTGAAGCTTTCTTT. Protein product: CASSAWAGVDMNTEAFF.

V usage is TRBV6-1 and J usage is TRBJ2-7, with D unresolved. The CDR3 extends over 10 amino acids. CDR1 is MNHNS, CDR2 SASEGT, per germline. V was pared by 6 bases and J by 4 bases, with 4 bases between. In DNA, the CDR3 is TGTGCCAGCAGAAAGTACGAGCAGTACTTC. Protein product: CASRKYEQYF.

The chain employs TRBV7-2 and TRBJ2-7; D tentatively reads TRBD1 or TRBD2 (7 bases each). V dropped 5 bases and J dropped 2 bases, with 16 bases sitting between them. CDR3 length: 15 amino acids. CDR1 and CDR2 from the germline V gene are SGHTA and FQGNSA. CDR3 DNA: TGTGCCAGCAGCCCCAGGGGGGGGGACACCTACGAGCAGTACTTC. As protein: CASSPRGGDTYEQYF.

CDR3 DNA: TGTGCCAGTAGTACGCGAGAGAGGACTAGCATCTACGAGCAGTACTTC. This sequence encodes CASSTRERTSIYEQYF. V is TRBV19 and J is TRBJ2-7; 8 nucleotides line up with TRBD2. The ends lost 4 bases at V and 3 bases at J; junction bases unmatched: 11. From germline, CDR1 is LNHDA and CDR2 SQIVND (reference sequence). This CDR3 contains 16 residues.

This chain connects TRBV30 to TRBJ2-5; 7 bases map to TRBD2. In germline, CDR1 is GTSNPN, CDR2 SVGIG (reference sequence). The CDR3 loop spans 14 amino acids. The V and J ends lost 4 bases and 4 bases, in that order; junction bases with no gene match: 9. The CDR3 sequence: CAWKSGGRGETQYF. CDR3 bases: TGTGCCTGGAAATCGGGGGGTAGGGGAGAGACCCAGTACTTC.

The rearrangement uses TRBV27 and TRBJ1-1; D remains unclear. Germline V gene sequence: CDR1 MNHEY, CDR2 SMNVEV (reference sequence). CDR3 length: 13 residues. The V end was cut by 1 base, the J end by 6 bases, with 9 bases between. CDR3 sequence reads: CASSLWANSEAFF. The CDR3 coding sequence is TGTGCCAGCAGTTTATGGGCTAACTCTGAAGCTTTCTTT.

This clone was recorded only once. CDR3: CASSLGQNSGNTIYF. The CDR3 DNA sequence: TGTGCCAGCAGCTTAGGACAAAACTCTGGAAACACCATATATTTT. The chain employs TRBV5-5 and TRBJ1-3; weak D call: TRBD1 (5 bases). The length of the CDR3 is 15 residues. In germline, CDR1 is SGHKS, CDR2 YYEKEE (reference sequence). The ends were cut back, 2 bases at V and 0 bases at J, with 9 bases in the middle. The complete variable domain, with remaining parts taken from reference TRBV5-5 and TRBJ1-3, reads DAGVTQSPTHLIKTRGQQVTLRCSPISGHKSVSWYQQVLGQGPQFIFQYYEKEERGRGNFPDRFSARQFPNYSSELNVNALLLGDSALYLCASSLGQNSGNTIYFGEGSWLTVV.

The chain is built from TRBV9 and TRBJ2-5; TRBD2 is a possible D gene (6 bases). This CDR3 spans 14 amino acids. The germline CDR1 and CDR2 sequences are SGDLS and YYNGEE. Between the trimmed V and J ends, which lost 6 bases and 5 bases, there was a span of 17 bases. The CDR3 is CASNPNSAGETQYF. In DNA form, the CDR3 reads TGTGCCAGCAACCCTAACAGCGCGGGGGAGACCCAGTACTTC.

This clone was detected once. V gene TRBV10-2 combines with J gene TRBJ2-2; 8 positions match TRBD1. Looked up from germline, CDR1 is WSHSY and CDR2 is SAAADI. The CDR3 is 14 residues long. V lost 6 bases and J lost 10; bases outside the gene matches: 10. The CDR3 is CASRISRGQEELFF. The CDR3 region has the DNA TGCGCCAGCAGGATTAGCAGGGGGCAGGAGGAGCTGTTTTTT.

Only one count was recorded for this clone. The CDR3 DNA reads TGCGCCAGCAGCTTTCCGGCTAGCGGGAGGGGGGCCTACGAGCAGTACTTC. Translating gives CASSFPASGRGAYEQYF. The V and J genes are TRBV5-1 and TRBJ2-7; TRBD2 matches at 12 bases. V lost 2 bases and J lost 2; bases outside the gene matches: 8. Germline CDR1 is SGHRS and CDR2 is YFSETQ. The CDR3 runs to 17 residues.

The chain employs TRBV28 and TRBJ1-1; D remains ambiguous. This CDR3 region has 14 residues. The germline gives CDR1 MDHEN, CDR2 SYDVKM. With 4 bases removed from V and 6 bases from J, the gap between germline ends came to 15 bases. In DNA form, the CDR3 reads TGTGCCAGCAGTTCAAATCCGGGGAGGGCTGAAGCTTTCTTT. It yields the protein CASSSNPGRAEAFF.